Each of the 20 T cell receptor beta chains below was sequenced from the same sample in a study of T cell responses to AZD1222 COVID-19 vaccine. Measured with immunoSEQ multiplex PCR; TCRdb has only the in-frame clones, and not every one. Of under 130,000 clones listed, roughly 91% are singletons. Sample: peripheral blood, taken on day 0 of AZD1222 vaccination. All receptors come from an adult in good health.

V is TRBV27 and J is TRBJ2-7; TRBD1 or TRBD2 may be the D gene (5 bases each). The V end lost 2 bases, the J end lost 2 bases, and 13 bases lay between the germline ends. CDR1 MNHEY and CDR2 SMNVEV come from the germline V gene (reference sequence). This CDR3 spans 15 amino acids. This CDR3 is CASSLRGQGTYEQYF. The CDR3, as DNA: TGTGCCAGCAGTTTAAGAGGGCAGGGCACCTACGAGCAGTACTTC.

The CDR3 loop reads CASSAGNLAGGGNEQFF. The CDR3 coding sequence is TGTGCCAGCAGCGCGGGTAACCTAGCGGGAGGGGGTAATGAGCAGTTCTTC. The chain combines TRBV9 with TRBJ2-1; 12 nucleotides line up with TRBD2. Per the germline V gene, CDR1 is SGDLS and CDR2 is YYNGEE. This CDR3 spans 17 amino acids. V gave up 3 bases and J gave up 7 bases; unmatched junction bases: 11.

V gene TRBV28 combines with J gene TRBJ1-6, with 10 bases fitting TRBD1. V was pared by 2 bases and J by 9 bases, with 4 bases of the junction left unmatched. The CDR3 spans 15 residues. Per the germline V gene, CDR1 is MDHEN and CDR2 is SYDVKM. CDR3 residues: CASSLGGQGSSPLHF. For the CDR3, the DNA is TGTGCCAGCAGTTTAGGGGGACAGGGGAGTTCACCCCTCCACTTT.

This chain uses TRBV29-1 with TRBJ2-3; D gene unclear. The germline V gene has CDR1 SQVTM and CDR2 ANQGSEA. V shed 2 bases and J shed 1 base, with 7 bases lying between them. The CDR3 extends over 13 amino acids. The CDR3 DNA follows: TGCAGCGTTGAATTACGACGCACAGATACGCAGTATTTT. It codes for CSVELRRTDTQYF.

This sequence joins TRBV20-1 and TRBJ2-7, with D possibly matching TRBD1 (5 bases). The CDR3 is 11 amino acids. V was shortened by 4 bases and J by 9 bases, with 13 bases between the two germline ends. The V gene's germline CDR1 is DFQATT and CDR2 SNEGSKA (reference sequence). Written as DNA, the CDR3 is TGCAGTGCTAAGGGGCCCGCCGGGCAGTACTTC. Amino acids: CSAKGPAGQYF.

The chain has TRBV6-5 and TRBJ2-3, with 10 bases lining up with TRBD2. Per the germline V gene, CDR1 is MNHEY and CDR2 is SVGAGI. CDR3 size: 15 residues. Trimming at V came to 5 bases and at J to 2 bases, leaving 4 bases not matched to a gene. The DNA of the CDR3 is TGTGCCAGCAGTCTAGCGGGGGCGAACACAGATACGCAGTATTTT. This codes for CASSLAGANTDTQYF.

This clone turned up a few times. The chain recombines TRBV5-1 with TRBJ2-1; D unclear. V was clipped by 0 bases and J by 0 bases, with 10 bases between them. This CDR3 has 16 residues. Looked up from germline, CDR1 is SGHRS and CDR2 is YFSETQ. The DNA for the CDR3 is TGCGCCAGCAGCTTGGCCGGTTCCGGCTCCTACAATGAGCAGTTCTTC. Translated, it gives CASSLAGSGSYNEQFF.

The genes are TRBV18 and TRBJ2-3, with D unresolved. Germline V gives CDR1 KGHSH, CDR2 LQKENI. Trimming removed 3 bases at V and 2 bases at J, with 15 bases between. This CDR3 has 16 residues. Here the CDR3 DNA reads TGTGCCAGCTCACCTCAGTCAGGCAAATACACAGATACGCAGTATTTT. It specifies CASSPQSGKYTDTQYF.

The sample holds one count of this clone. The J gene is TRBJ2-1, the V gene TRBV18, with 11 bases identical to TRBD2. The CDR3 runs 19 residues. Germline V lookup: CDR1 KGHSH, CDR2 LQKENI. With V trimmed by 3 bases and J by 0 bases, 10 bases remained unmatched. The CDR3 loop reads CASSPRGTSGDSSYNEQFF. In nucleotides, the CDR3 is TGTGCCAGCTCACCTCGTGGGACTAGCGGAGACAGCTCCTACAATGAGCAGTTCTTC.

V is TRBV19 and J is TRBJ1-1, with D unclear. CDR1 is LNHDA and CDR2 is SQIVND in the germline V gene (reference sequence). This CDR3 is 15 amino acids long. The germline V and J ends were trimmed by 4 bases and 2 bases, with 14 bases remaining between them. The CDR3 bases are TGTGCCAGTAGTAGTTTGAGGGTGAGTAACACTGAAGCTTTCTTT. Translating it yields CASSSLRVSNTEAFF.

This chain connects TRBV7-9 to TRBJ2-3; 9 bases are shared with TRBD1. This CDR3 region has 15 residues. After removal of 5 bases from V and 4 bases from J, the junction contained 7 bases not matched to a gene. Germline V lookup: CDR1 SEHNR, CDR2 FQNEAQ (reference sequence). This CDR3 reads CASSEGQGSPDTQYF. The DNA of the CDR3 is TGTGCCAGCAGCGAGGGACAGGGTAGCCCAGATACGCAGTATTTT.

The chain recombines TRBV13 with TRBJ2-1; perhaps TRBD1 as D (6 bases). The CDR3 is 14 amino acids. Trimming removed 3 bases at V and 5 bases at J, with 11 bases between. In germline, CDR1 is PRHDT, CDR2 FYEKMQ (reference sequence). The CDR3 region is CASSFRGKDNEQFF. In DNA, the CDR3 is TGTGCCAGCAGCTTCAGGGGCAAAGACAATGAGCAGTTCTTC.

The CDR3 protein is CASSLVGGNSPLHF. In DNA, the CDR3 is TGTGCCAGCAGCTTAGTTGGCGGTAATTCACCCCTCCACTTT. J is TRBJ1-6 and V is TRBV7-2; D is unclear. The length of the CDR3 is 14 residues. Germline values: CDR1 SGHTA, CDR2 FQGNSA. V was shortened by 1 base and J by 6 bases, with 7 bases between the two germline ends. Supplemented by reference TRBV7-2 and TRBJ1-6, the full variable domain reads GAGVSQSPSNKVTEKGKDVELRCDPISGHTALYWYRQSLGQGLEFLIYFQGNSAPDKSGLPSDRFSAERTGGSVSTLTIQRTQQEDSAVYLCASSLVGGNSPLHFGNGTRLTVT.

This chain joins TRBV2 and TRBJ2-7; weak D call: TRBD2 (6 bases). CDR3 length: 14 residues. Germline CDR1 SNHLY, CDR2 FYNNEI. V was shortened by 6 bases and J by 2 bases, with 14 bases between the two germline ends. The CDR3 bases are TGTGCCAGCAGACGACGGGACTTGACCTACGAGCAGTACTTC. Translation: CASRRRDLTYEQYF.

The genes are TRBV30 and TRBJ1-5; D is possibly TRBD1 (5 bases). The ends were cut back, 5 bases at V and 3 bases at J, with 20 bases in the middle. CDR3 length: 16 residues. The germline V gene has CDR1 GTSNPN and CDR2 SVGIG (reference sequence). The CDR3 here is CAWAKAGPNFNQPQHF. CDR3 nucleotides: TGTGCCTGGGCCAAAGCGGGACCTAACTTCAATCAGCCCCAGCATTTT.

The V and J genes are TRBV14 and TRBJ1-2; D is unresolved. The CDR3 runs 15 residues. Germline V gives CDR1 SGHDN, CDR2 FVKESK. The germline V and J ends were trimmed by 4 bases and 1 base, with 13 bases remaining between them. CDR3 DNA sequence: TGTGCCAGCAGCCCGCCGGGAGGGTTTAACTATGGCTACACCTTC. It specifies CASSPPGGFNYGYTF.

As regards this clone: No conserved phenylalanine or tryptophan is present at the end of the CDR3, so a read error is the likely explanation. Because the CDR3's place on the DNA is in doubt, the DNA is left out and the CDR3 is given as listed by TCRdb. The gene calls are TRBV14 and TRBJ2-7; the table's TRBD1 call for D was not verified on the DNA. Germline CDR1 is SGHDN and CDR2 is FVKESK. Counting both end residues, the CDR3 totals 12 amino acids. CDR3: CASSTGPAPVSL.

This clone was seen a few times. This chain links TRBV2 with TRBJ1-1; tentatively, D is TRBD1 (6 bases). The germline CDR1 and CDR2 sequences are SNHLY and FYNNEI. Trimming cost V 1 base and J 3 bases, with 15 bases left between them. The CDR3 runs to 16 residues. The CDR3 protein is CASSEGVGARYTEAFF. The CDR3 nucleotides read TGTGCCAGCAGTGAAGGGGTGGGGGCTAGGTACACTGAAGCTTTCTTT.

V gene TRBV27 combines with J gene TRBJ2-1; 13 bases line up with TRBD2. This CDR3 is built from 15 residues. V lost 5 bases and J lost 6; bases outside the gene matches: 4. Per germline, CDR1 MNHEY and CDR2 SMNVEV (reference sequence). The CDR3: CASSTRLAGGNEQFF. CDR3 bases: TGTGCCAGCAGTACGAGACTAGCGGGAGGCAATGAGCAGTTCTTC.

This chain uses TRBV18 with TRBJ2-5; unclear D gene. V lost 1 base and J lost 1, with 13 bases in between. The CDR3 is 16 residues long. From germline, CDR1 is KGHSH and CDR2 LQKENI. The CDR3 spells CASSPQSMGTQETQYF. The CDR3 coding sequence is TGTGCCAGCTCACCACAGAGTATGGGAACCCAAGAGACCCAGTACTTC.